This is a list of T cell receptor beta chains from one sample in a study of graft-versus-host responses after intestinal transplantation. Method: immunoSEQ multiplex PCR; TCRdb's copy keeps in-frame clones and lacks some. The sample includes some 29,000 clones, over 60% of them seen just once. Here the sequenced sample was ileum tissue, taken 98 days after intestinal transplantation. These receptors all come from a human patient who received an intestinal transplant, so some T cells may come from the graft donor. CDR3s include the opening cysteine and the closing phenylalanine or tryptophan. The order of the fields is V gene, D gene, clone size, J gene, CDR3 protein, CDR3 DNA. D genes are given only for firm matches. Only part of the rows carry a size: once, few, many, or a class if the clone is expanded.

V gene: TRBV25-1; D gene: .; clone size: .; J gene: TRBJ1-2; CDR3 protein: CASSGPRSGYGYTF; CDR3 DNA: TGTGCCAGCAGTGGGCCCCGTTCTGGGTATGGCTACACCTTC
V gene: TRBV7-9; D gene: .; clone size: .; J gene: TRBJ2-5; CDR3 protein: CASRAGGYQETQYF; CDR3 DNA: TGTGCCAGCAGGGCAGGGGGGTACCAAGAGACCCAGTACTTC
V gene: TRBV4-1; D gene: .; clone size: .; J gene: TRBJ2-5; CDR3 protein: CASSQGDSQETQYF; CDR3 DNA: TGCGCCAGCAGCCAGGGAGACAGCCAAGAGACCCAGTACTTC
V gene: TRBV5-6; D gene: TRBD1; clone size: .; J gene: TRBJ2-7; CDR3 protein: CASSTGQGAREQYF; CDR3 DNA: TGTGCCAGCAGCACCGGACAGGGGGCACGGGAGCAGTACTTC
V gene: TRBV5-1; D gene: .; clone size: .; J gene: TRBJ1-3; CDR3 protein: CASSLDSASGNTIYF; CDR3 DNA: TGCGCCAGCAGCTTGGACAGTGCTTCTGGAAACACCATATATTTT
V gene: TRBV7-8; D gene: .; clone size: .; J gene: TRBJ2-5; CDR3 protein: CASSGQETQYF; CDR3 DNA: TGTGCCAGCAGCGGCCAAGAGACCCAGTACTTC
V gene: TRBV5-4; D gene: TRBD1; clone size: .; J gene: TRBJ2-7; CDR3 protein: CASSLAGQGLGEQYF; CDR3 DNA: TGTGCCAGCAGCTTGGCCGGACAGGGTTTAGGCGAGCAGTACTTC
V gene: TRBV2; D gene: .; clone size: .; J gene: TRBJ1-1; CDR3 protein: CASSVRGGNTEAFF; CDR3 DNA: TGTGCCAGCAGTGTTCGGGGGGGGAACACTGAAGCTTTCTTT
V gene: TRBV4-2; D gene: .; clone size: .; J gene: TRBJ2-5; CDR3 protein: CASSQVRGRPTPNF; CDR3 DNA: TGTGCCAGCAGCCAAGTAAGGGGAAGGCCAACCCCCAACTTC
V gene: TRBV4-1; D gene: .; clone size: few; J gene: TRBJ1-4; CDR3 protein: CASSHGGRRVYSEKLFF; CDR3 DNA: TGCGCCAGCAGCCATGGGGGTAGGAGGGTGTACTCTGAAAAACTGTTTTTT
V gene: TRBV5-1; D gene: .; clone size: .; J gene: TRBJ2-7; CDR3 protein: CASSGGYQITYEQYF; CDR3 DNA: TGCGCCAGCAGCGGGGGGTACCAAATCACCTACGAGCAGTACTTC
V gene: TRBV5-8; D gene: TRBD2; clone size: once; J gene: TRBJ2-3; CDR3 protein: CASSFKSGLAGTDTQYF; CDR3 DNA: TGTGCCAGCAGCTTTAAGTCGGGACTAGCCGGCACAGATACGCAGTATTTT
V gene: TRBV20-1; D gene: .; clone size: .; J gene: TRBJ2-7; CDR3 protein: CSASVVNEQYF; CDR3 DNA: TGCAGTGCTAGTGTAGTAAACGAGCAGTACTTC
V gene: TRBV5-6; D gene: TRBD1; clone size: .; J gene: TRBJ2-1; CDR3 protein: CASSRIPTGVTEQFF; CDR3 DNA: TGTGCCAGCAGCCGCATACCGACAGGGGTTACTGAGCAGTTCTTC
V gene: TRBV7-8; D gene: .; clone size: .; J gene: TRBJ1-4; CDR3 protein: CASSLDDRTNEKLFF; CDR3 DNA: TGTGCCAGCAGCCTGGACGATAGAACTAATGAAAAACTGTTTTTT
V gene: TRBV5-1; D gene: .; clone size: .; J gene: TRBJ2-3; CDR3 protein: CASSPPSGGGTDTQYF; CDR3 DNA: TGCGCCAGCAGCCCCCCTTCGGGGGGCGGGACAGATACGCAGTATTTT
V gene: TRBV2; D gene: TRBD1; clone size: .; J gene: TRBJ2-5; CDR3 protein: CASRGDRAQYGETQYF; CDR3 DNA: TGTGCCAGCAGGGGGGACAGGGCTCAATATGGGGAGACCCAGTACTTC
V gene: TRBV6-5; D gene: .; clone size: .; J gene: TRBJ1-3; CDR3 protein: CASRSGHYSGNTIYF; CDR3 DNA: TGTGCCAGCAGGTCGGGCCATTACTCTGGAAACACCATATATTTT